Presented here are 31 T cell receptor beta chains from one specimen sequenced in a study of blood T cell repertoires in COVID-19. Produced via immunoSEQ multiplex PCR; TCRdb's table is partial and in-frame only. The sample has some 270,000 clones, roughly 88% seen once. The sequencing sample was made of peripheral blood. These TCRs come from a human donor with COVID-19, enrolled during active disease. The donor label of this sample is uncertain.

The gene calls are TRBV5-1 and TRBJ1-1, with D uncertain. This CDR3 is built from 14 residues. Germline CDR1 reads SGHRS; CDR2 reads YFSETQ. Trimming took 4 bases from V and 1 from J, leaving 11 bases between them. The CDR3 here is CASSATTGNTEAFF. CDR3 DNA sequence: TGCGCCAGCAGCGCAACGACGGGGAACACTGAAGCTTTCTTT.

V gene TRBV7-2 combines with J gene TRBJ2-5; the match to TRBD2 covers 13 bases. The trim removed 6 bases at V and 5 bases at J, leaving 6 bases unmatched. CDR1 and CDR2 from the germline V gene are SGHTA and FQGNSA. The CDR3 loop spans 15 amino acids. In DNA form, the CDR3 reads TGTGCCAGCAGTCGGACTAGCGGGAGTGGGGAGACCCAGTACTTC. It encodes CASSRTSGSGETQYF.

The CDR3: CASSWDLGSFGGGFYEQFF. CDR3 nucleotide sequence: TGTGCCAGCAGCTGGGATCTCGGGTCGTTTGGCGGGGGATTCTATGAGCAGTTCTTC. This chain joins TRBV5-8 and TRBJ2-1; 7 positions match TRBD2. The ends lost 3 bases at V and 8 bases at J; junction bases unmatched: 23. The CDR3 consists of 19 residues. Germline V gene data show CDR1 as SGHTS and CDR2 as YDEGEE. Complete variable domain (other parts from reference TRBV5-8 and TRBJ2-1): EAGVTQSPTHLIKTRGQQATLRCSPISGHTSVYWYQQALGLGLQFLLWYDEGEERNRGNFPPRFSGRQFPNYSSELNVNALELEDSALYLCASSWDLGSFGGGFYEQFFGPGTRLTVL.

This clone was seen a handful of times. This CDR3 is also generated by other DNA sequences in the sample. V is TRBV28 and J is TRBJ1-5, with TRBD1 matching over 7 bases. J gave up 6 bases and V 2 bases, and 4 bases lay outside the gene matches. The CDR3 is 14 residues long. Germline V CDR1 and CDR2: MDHEN, SYDVKM. In nucleotides, the CDR3 is TGTGCCAGCAGTTTAGGAGGGGGCAGTCAGCCCCAGCATTTT. This encodes CASSLGGGSQPQHF.

The chain uses TRBV12-3 or TRBV12-4 and TRBJ2-2; the D is unclear. Trimming took 4 bases from V and 6 from J, leaving 9 bases between them. The CDR3 has 13 amino acids. CDR3 in amino acids: CASSSSVPGELFF. CDR3 DNA: TGTGCCAGCAGTTCCTCGGTCCCCGGGGAGCTGTTTTTT.

In its sample, this clone was seen once. The chain couples TRBV5-4 to TRBJ2-1; 11 bases fit TRBD2. J was trimmed by 8 bases and V by 4 bases; bases with no gene match: 8. This CDR3 comprises 15 residues. Germline V gene sequence: CDR1 SGHNT, CDR2 YYREEE (reference sequence). The CDR3 protein is CASSPNSGRADEQFF. In DNA, the CDR3 is TGTGCCAGCAGCCCCAATAGCGGGAGGGCCGATGAGCAGTTCTTC.

This clone appeared a single time. The V and J genes are TRBV5-1 and TRBJ1-1; TRBD1 agrees at 10 bases. The ends lost 1 base at V and 5 bases at J; junction bases unmatched: 8. Germline CDR1 and CDR2: SGHRS and YFSETQ. The CDR3 loop spans 16 amino acids. The CDR3 DNA reads TGCGCCAGCAGCTTGACCTCCGGGGGACAGGGGACTGAAGCTTTCTTT. Translation: CASSLTSGGQGTEAFF.

As to this clone: Other DNA sequences in this specimen translate into the identical CDR3. The chain carries TRBV5-1 and TRBJ2-1, with TRBD1 matching 7 bases. The CDR3 loop spans 13 amino acids. The V gene end was trimmed by 4 bases and the J gene end by 4 bases; junction bases not matched to a gene: 2. The V gene's germline CDR1 is SGHRS and CDR2 YFSETQ. DNA of the CDR3: TGCGCCAGCAGCCTGGGACAGTACAATGAGCAGTTCTTC. As protein: CASSLGQYNEQFF.

V usage is TRBV5-5 and J usage is TRBJ1-1; the D is unclear. V gave up 0 bases and J gave up 1 base, with 7 bases separating them. Germline assignment: CDR1 SGHKS and CDR2 YYEKEE (reference sequence). The CDR3 has 14 residues. The CDR3 loop reads CASSLGSGNTEAFF. The CDR3 DNA is TGTGCCAGCAGCTTGGGCTCAGGGAACACTGAAGCTTTCTTT.

The chain couples TRBV28 to TRBJ2-3, with 9 bases matching TRBD2. The germline CDR1 and CDR2 sequences are MDHEN and SYDVKM. CDR3 size: 14 residues. With V trimmed by 8 bases and J by 0 bases, 3 bases remained unmatched. DNA for the CDR3: TGTGCCAGCCGACTAGCGGCTAGCACAGATACGCAGTATTTT. It codes for CASRLAASTDTQYF.

The J gene is TRBJ2-1, the V gene TRBV23-1, with D hard to call. TRBV23-1 carries the ORF label, with uncertain function. Trimming removed 3 bases from V and 0 bases from J, with 9 bases in between. The CDR3 consists of 15 residues. The CDR3 region has the DNA TGCGCCAGCAGTCATCATAGCCGCTCCTACAATGAGCAGTTCTTC. It codes for CASSHHSRSYNEQFF.

This clone was picked up one time. The rearrangement links TRBV28 to TRBJ2-3; TRBD2 aligns across 7 bases. With V trimmed by 7 bases and J by 2 bases, 6 bases remained unmatched. Germline values: CDR1 MDHEN, CDR2 SYDVKM. The CDR3 contains 14 residues. The CDR3: CASMPGRATDTQYF. CDR3 in DNA: TGTGCCAGCATGCCAGGGAGGGCCACAGATACGCAGTATTTT. The variable domain in full, completed from reference TRBV28 and TRBJ2-3, reads DVKVTQSSRYLVKRTGEKVFLECVQDMDHENMFWYRQDPGLGLRLIYFSYDVKMKEKGDIPEGYSVSREKKERFSLILESASTNQTSMYLCASMPGRATDTQYFGPGTRLTVL.

This CDR3 reads CASRPGGALGEKLFF. CDR3 DNA sequence: TGTGCCAGCAGGCCAGGGGGCGCTTTGGGAGAAAAACTGTTTTTT. This rearrangement joins TRBV6-5 to TRBJ1-4; 8 bases match TRBD1. J lost 8 bases, V lost 6 bases, and 11 bases had no gene match. This CDR3 spans 15 amino acids. Germline V lookup: CDR1 MNHEY, CDR2 SVGAGI.

This clone was found once. The chain links TRBV4-1 to TRBJ1-3; 8 positions agree with TRBD1. Germline lookup yields CDR1 MGHRA and CDR2 YSYEKL. The junction had 8 bases not matched to a gene; V was cut back by 0 bases and J by 7 bases. The CDR3 covers 16 residues. Written as DNA, the CDR3 is TGCGCCAGCAGCCAAGATGTCGGGACAGGAGGGAACACCATATATTTT. It specifies CASSQDVGTGGNTIYF.

V is TRBV4-3 and J is TRBJ2-7; perhaps TRBD2 as D (6 bases). This CDR3 is 17 amino acids long. Germline-derived CDR1 and CDR2 are LGHNA and YSLEER. V was clipped by 0 bases and J by 3 bases, with 18 bases between them. CDR3 sequence (DNA): TGCGCCAGCAGCCAAGATTTGGTGCGGGGAAGGAGCTACGAGCAGTACTTC. Protein: CASSQDLVRGRSYEQYF.

This clone has a handful of counts. The chain uses TRBV4-3 and TRBJ1-2; 12 nucleotides align to TRBD1. Trimming cost V 0 bases and J 8 bases; bases outside gene matches: 4. This CDR3 spans 15 amino acids. The germline CDR1 and CDR2 sequences are LGHNA and YSLEER. Here the CDR3 DNA reads TGCGCCAGCAGCCAAGAGACGGGACAGGGGGCGGGCTACACCTTC. Translated, it gives CASSQETGQGAGYTF.

This chain uses TRBV6-5 with TRBJ1-1; D perhaps matches TRBD1 (5 bases). CDR3 size: 14 residues. Germline V gene sequence: CDR1 MNHEY, CDR2 SVGAGI. V lost 6 bases and J 5 bases, leaving 16 bases between the germline ends. The CDR3 here is CASSRDGQWTEAFF. The DNA for the CDR3 is TGTGCCAGCAGCCGCGACGGACAATGGACTGAAGCTTTCTTT.

This clone was observed many times. The rearrangement links TRBV6-1 to TRBJ2-1; TRBD1 might be the D (5 bases). Germline V lookup: CDR1 MNHNS, CDR2 SASEGT. Trimming took 1 base from V and 10 from J, leaving 11 bases between them. The CDR3 has 13 amino acids. For the CDR3, the DNA is TGTGCCAGCAGTGAAGTGAGTAGGGGCGAGCAGTTCTTC. It translates to CASSEVSRGEQFF.

The gene calls are TRBV3-1 (or the pseudogene TRBV3-2) and TRBJ1-1; TRBD1 is a possible D gene (6 bases). Germline V gene lookup returns CDR1 LGHDT and CDR2 YNNKEL (reference sequence). The CDR3 is made up of 14 amino acids. Deletions cut 4 bases from V and 10 bases from J, with 19 bases between. Here the CDR3 reads CASSPRQVDRRAFF. The CDR3 DNA reads as TGTGCCAGCAGCCCGCGACAGGTCGATAGGAGAGCTTTCTTT.

In its sample, this clone was seen a few times. The CDR3 sequence is CASNYETGTSLPNEQFF. For the CDR3, the DNA is TGTGCCAGCAATTACGAAACCGGGACTAGTTTACCCAATGAGCAGTTCTTC. This chain joins TRBV3-1 (or the pseudogene TRBV3-2) and TRBJ2-1, with 8 bases lining up with TRBD2. The length of the CDR3 is 17 residues. Germline lookup yields CDR1 LGHDT and CDR2 YNNKEL (reference sequence). V dropped 7 bases and J dropped 6; count of bases not matched to a gene: 17.

V usage is TRBV30 and J usage is TRBJ2-5; D is possibly TRBD2 (5 bases). The CDR3 contains 12 residues. Germline V gene sequence: CDR1 GTSNPN, CDR2 SVGIG (reference sequence). V shed 5 bases and J shed 1 base, with 8 bases lying between them. The CDR3 DNA is TGTGCCTGGGCACTAGGCCAAGAGACCCAGTACTTC. Translating gives CAWALGQETQYF.

The genes are TRBV7-6 and TRBJ1-5, with a weak D call TRBD1 (5 bases). Germline CDR1 and CDR2: SGHVS and FNYEAQ. This CDR3 spans 15 amino acids. Trimming cost V 5 bases and J 1 base, with 12 bases left between them. DNA of the CDR3: TGTGCCAGCAGCCTCAGAGCAGGGAGCAATCAGCCCCAGCATTTT. Residues: CASSLRAGSNQPQHF.

The genes are TRBV28 and TRBJ2-1, with TRBD2 identical over 16 bases. Germline loops: CDR1 MDHEN, CDR2 SYDVKM. There are 16 residues in the CDR3. The V segment lost 5 bases and the J segment 8 bases; nucleotides outside the gene matches: 6. Here the CDR3 DNA reads TGTGCCAGCAGTCCCCCGGGACTAGCGGGAGGGGATGAGCAGTTCTTC. Translation: CASSPPGLAGGDEQFF.

The chain joins TRBV15 to TRBJ2-2, with D possibly matching TRBD2 (6 bases). The CDR3 consists of 16 residues. Germline loops: CDR1 LNHNV, CDR2 YYDKDF (reference sequence). V was trimmed by 1 base and J by 1 base, leaving 10 bases between them. This CDR3 reads CATSRGGGENTGELFF. CDR3 in DNA: TGTGCCACCAGCAGAGGGGGCGGGGAGAACACCGGGGAGCTGTTTTTT.

The chain couples TRBV28 to TRBJ2-7; TRBD2 matches 7 bases. The CDR3 has 14 amino acids. Germline V gene sequence: CDR1 MDHEN, CDR2 SYDVKM. With V trimmed by 2 bases and J by 5 bases, 6 bases remained unmatched. CDR3 protein: CASSLGGSQNEQYF. DNA of the CDR3: TGTGCCAGCAGTTTAGGCGGGAGCCAGAACGAGCAGTACTTC.

This CDR3 is CASSQRGSNNEQFF. CDR3 DNA sequence: TGTGCCAGCAGCCAGCGAGGATCGAACAATGAGCAGTTCTTC. The rearrangement uses TRBV28 and TRBJ2-1; D not resolved. Germline loops: CDR1 MDHEN, CDR2 SYDVKM. Trimming took 6 bases from V and 5 from J, leaving 14 bases between them. CDR3 length: 14 residues.

The rearrangement joins TRBV28 to TRBJ2-1; D possibly corresponds to TRBD2 (5 bases). The CDR3 runs to 15 residues. V lost 2 bases, J lost 8 bases, and 16 bases lay in between. Per germline, CDR1 MDHEN and CDR2 SYDVKM. The CDR3 reads CASSLALEAHYEQFF. CDR3 nucleotide sequence: TGTGCCAGCAGTTTAGCACTAGAAGCCCACTATGAGCAGTTCTTC.

This clone came up once. The chain carries TRBV6-1 and TRBJ1-1; no definite D call. The CDR3 has 13 amino acids. CDR1 MNHNS and CDR2 SASEGT come from the germline V gene. V lost 1 base to trimming and J lost 4 bases, with 7 bases between them. The CDR3 region has the DNA TGTGCCAGCAGTGAAGTAGAGTCCACTGAAGCTTTCTTT. Protein: CASSEVESTEAFF.

V and J are TRBV28 and TRBJ1-1; 7 bases align to TRBD1. Trimming cost V 7 bases and J 4 bases; bases outside gene matches: 15. The germline V gene has CDR1 MDHEN and CDR2 SYDVKM. The CDR3 contains 16 residues. CDR3 bases: TGTGCCAGCATCCCTCCCGGGGGACACAGGGGCACTGAAGCTTTCTTT. This encodes CASIPPGGHRGTEAFF.

The V call is TRBV7-2, the J call TRBJ2-7; TRBD2 matches at 11 bases. The CDR3 totals 16 residues. J was trimmed by 4 bases and V by 6 bases; bases with no gene match: 11. Looked up from germline, CDR1 is SGHTA and CDR2 is FQGNSA. As DNA, the CDR3 is TGTGCCAGCAGGTTTAGCGGGAGGGCCTTGAATTACGAGCAGTACTTC. It specifies CASRFSGRALNYEQYF.

The chain couples TRBV7-3 to TRBJ2-1; TRBD1 is a possible D gene (5 bases). Germline CDR1 reads SGHTA; CDR2 reads FQGTGA. V lost 3 bases and J lost 5, with 8 bases in between. The CDR3 has 13 residues. Here the CDR3 reads CASSFGANNEQFF. In DNA, the CDR3 is TGTGCCAGCAGCTTTGGGGCGAACAATGAGCAGTTCTTC.